This TCR beta chain was obtained from a study of T-cell reconstitution after alpha-beta-depleted transplantation in children. Unique molecular identifiers were incorporated when the TCRbeta library was constructed. In TCRdb, the PCR reads were re-called with MiXCR into one record per CDR3 protein. Of 150,000 to 250,000 distinct CDR3 sequences listed, roughly 15% are singletons. This clonotype was seen ten or more times. The TCR was taken from a human donor who donated a stem cell graft to a child with acute lymphoblastic leukemia. The starting material was PBMCs from the stem cell graft donor, obtained from the stem cell graft.

The CDR3 bases are TGCGCCAGCAGCCCCGGACAGGGTCTCTCCTACGAGCAGTACTTC. Its translation is CASSPGQGLSYEQYF. This chain links TRBV5-1 with TRBJ2-7, with TRBD1 matching over 8 bases. The CDR3 loop spans 15 amino acids. V lost 4 bases and J lost 0; bases outside the gene matches: 6. Per germline, CDR1 SGHRS and CDR2 YFSETQ.